Below are 20 T cell receptor beta chains sequenced from a single sample in a study of blood T cell repertoires in COVID-19. Clones were read by immunoSEQ multiplex PCR, and TCRdb kept only the in-frame ones, dropping some. The profile shows around 260,000 clones, around 90% of them singletons. Sample: peripheral blood. The receptors were gathered from a woman aged 40 to 55 who had recovered from COVID-19.

Only one count was recorded for this clone. V is TRBV9 and J is TRBJ2-1; 9 nucleotides agree with TRBD2. Germline V CDR1 and CDR2: SGDLS, YYNGEE. Trimming took 0 bases from V and 4 from J; bases not matched to a gene: 5. This CDR3 is built from 16 residues. CDR3 DNA sequence: TGTGCCAGCAGCGTAGGGTTTACTAGCGGGTACAATGAGCAGTTCTTC. It is translated as CASSVGFTSGYNEQFF. The whole variable domain, filled in from reference TRBV9 and TRBJ2-1, reads DSGVTQTPKHLITATGQRVTLRCSPRSGDLSVYWYQQSLDQGLQFLIQYYNGEERAKGNILERFSAQQFPDLHSELNLSSLELGDSALYFCASSVGFTSGYNEQFFGPGTRLTVL.

The V gene is TRBV9, the J gene TRBJ2-1, with 8 bases fitting TRBD1. Germline V CDR1 and CDR2: SGDLS, YYNGEE. The CDR3 covers 16 residues. The junction had 10 bases not matched to a gene; V was cut back by 0 bases and J by 8 bases. The CDR3 bases are TGTGCCAGCAGCGTAGGGGGGACAGGCATTGTCTATGAGCAGTTCTTC. Translation gives CASSVGGTGIVYEQFF. Using reference TRBV9 and TRBJ2-1 for the parts outside the CDR3, the full variable domain is DSGVTQTPKHLITATGQRVTLRCSPRSGDLSVYWYQQSLDQGLQFLIQYYNGEERAKGNILERFSAQQFPDLHSELNLSSLELGDSALYFCASSVGGTGIVYEQFFGPGTRLTVL.

V and J are TRBV5-1 and TRBJ2-7; 8 bases are shared with TRBD2. Trimming cost V 0 bases and J 0 bases; bases outside gene matches: 5. CDR3 length: 16 residues. Germline CDR1 and CDR2: SGHRS and YFSETQ. CDR3 DNA: TGCGCCAGCAGCTTGGCCACCCTAGCGGGCTCCTACGAGCAGTACTTC. Translation gives CASSLATLAGSYEQYF.

The chain employs TRBV9 and TRBJ2-7; D gene ambiguous. The CDR3 runs 15 residues. Germline CDR1 is SGDLS and CDR2 is YYNGEE. The V end lost 0 bases, the J end lost 0 bases, and 10 bases lay between the germline ends. The CDR3 protein is CASSVGPLSSYEQYF. The CDR3 DNA reads TGTGCCAGCAGCGTAGGTCCCCTGAGCTCCTACGAGCAGTACTTC.

The chain employs TRBV30 and TRBJ1-1; no reliable D call. The CDR3 is made up of 13 amino acids. V was pared by 3 bases and J by 7 bases, with 15 bases between. Per germline, CDR1 GTSNPN and CDR2 SVGIG (reference sequence). The DNA for the CDR3 is TGTGCCTGGAGACCCTCGGCGGGGATTGAAGCTTTCTTT. Encoded protein: CAWRPSAGIEAFF.

This sequence joins TRBV19 and TRBJ1-5, with D unresolved. This CDR3 is built from 15 residues. Germline CDR1 is LNHDA and CDR2 is SQIVND (reference sequence). V dropped 2 bases and J dropped 0 bases, with 8 bases sitting between them. CDR3 region: CASSISLFSNQPQHF. As DNA, the CDR3 is TGTGCCAGTAGTATAAGCCTGTTTAGCAATCAGCCCCAGCATTTT. Full variable domain (rest looked up from reference TRBV19 and TRBJ1-5): DGGITQSPKYLFRKEGQNVTLSCEQNLNHDAMYWYRQDPGQGLRLIYYSQIVNDFQKGDIAEGYSVSREKKESFPLTVTSAQKNPTAFYLCASSISLFSNQPQHFGDGTRLSIL.

This clone appeared a single time. V and J are TRBV18 and TRBJ1-4; D not certain. CDR1 is KGHSH, CDR2 LQKENI, per germline. Trimming took off 0 bases at V and 3 bases at J, with 14 bases between the two ends. The CDR3 totals 17 residues. The CDR3 reads CASSPPEAAAANEKLFF. CDR3 bases: TGTGCCAGCTCACCACCGGAAGCGGCGGCGGCTAATGAAAAACTGTTTTTT.

This clone was seen just once. This chain links TRBV6-1 with TRBJ2-7, with D uncertain. Germline loops: CDR1 MNHNS, CDR2 SASEGT. V dropped 1 base and J dropped 3 bases, with 10 bases sitting between them. The CDR3 extends over 14 amino acids. CDR3 bases: TGTGCCAGCAGTGAAGAGCCCAGGTACTACGAGCAGTACTTC. As protein: CASSEEPRYYEQYF.

V is TRBV2 and J is TRBJ1-6; tentatively, D is TRBD1 (6 bases). This CDR3 contains 16 residues. Per germline, CDR1 SNHLY and CDR2 FYNNEI. Trimming removed 6 bases at V and 0 bases at J, with 12 bases between. The CDR3 reads CASSEGGSSYNSPLHF. CDR3 coding DNA: TGTGCCAGCAGCGAGGGGGGGAGCTCCTATAATTCACCCCTCCACTTT.

The rearrangement links TRBV7-3 to TRBJ1-4; 10 bases line up with TRBD1. The V and J ends lost 5 bases and 6 bases, in that order; junction bases with no gene match: 6. The CDR3 contains 15 residues. Germline V CDR1 and CDR2: SGHTA, FQGTGA. This CDR3 is CASSVRQGADEKLFF. The CDR3, as DNA: TGTGCCAGCAGCGTAAGACAGGGGGCTGATGAAAAACTGTTTTTT.

CDR3 region: CASSPKTGTHAYNEQFF. The CDR3 DNA sequence: TGTGCCAGCAGCCCGAAGACCGGGACTCATGCCTACAATGAGCAGTTCTTC. This rearrangement joins TRBV7-9 to TRBJ2-1; possibly TRBD2 for D (6 bases). V was shortened by 5 bases and J by 2 bases, with 19 bases between the two germline ends. Germline CDR1 and CDR2: SEHNR and FQNEAQ (reference sequence). The CDR3 consists of 17 residues.

The chain joins TRBV3-1 (or the pseudogene TRBV3-2) to TRBJ2-5; D is uncertain. V lost 0 bases, J lost 0 bases, and 11 bases lay in between. CDR1 LGHDT and CDR2 YNNKEL come from the germline V gene (reference sequence). The CDR3 contains 16 residues. For the CDR3, the DNA is TGTGCCAGCAGCCAAGAAAGATGGCAGAACCAAGAGACCCAGTACTTC. Translated, it gives CASSQERWQNQETQYF.

The chain is built from TRBV28 and TRBJ2-7, with TRBD2 as a possible D gene (5 bases). The CDR3 covers 13 residues. Germline V gives CDR1 MDHEN, CDR2 SYDVKM. V shed 6 bases and J shed 2 bases, with 11 bases lying between them. CDR3 sequence (DNA): TGTGCCAGCAGGGAGGAGTATCCCTACGAGCAGTACTTC. Its translation: CASREEYPYEQYF. The full variable domain, completed using reference TRBV28 and TRBJ2-7, is DVKVTQSSRYLVKRTGEKVFLECVQDMDHENMFWYRQDPGLGLRLIYFSYDVKMKEKGDIPEGYSVSREKKERFSLILESASTNQTSMYLCASREEYPYEQYFGPGTRLTVT.

The chain employs TRBV12-3 or TRBV12-4 and TRBJ2-1, with D tentatively TRBD1 (5 bases). The CDR3 runs 13 residues. V lost 7 bases, J lost 8 bases, and 15 bases lay in between. DNA for the CDR3: TGTGCCAGCAAGTTTGGATGGGGCCATGAGCAGTTCTTC. Translating it yields CASKFGWGHEQFF.

The chain combines TRBV13 with TRBJ2-5; 8 nucleotides match TRBD2. V was clipped by 3 bases and J by 2 bases; unmatched bases: 5. The CDR3 loop spans 15 amino acids. Germline V gives CDR1 PRHDT, CDR2 FYEKMQ (reference sequence). The CDR3 spells CASSFRTSFQETQYF. The CDR3 DNA sequence: TGTGCCAGCAGCTTCAGGACTAGCTTTCAAGAGACCCAGTACTTC.

The rearrangement links TRBV18 to TRBJ2-1; TRBD2 might be the D (6 bases). The germline V gene has CDR1 KGHSH and CDR2 LQKENI. This CDR3 comprises 10 residues. V gave up 9 bases and J gave up 10 bases, with 10 bases separating them. CDR3 bases: TGTGCCAGTCAAGGACTAGAGCAGTTCTTC. Translating gives CASQGLEQFF.

Worth noting for this clone: A read error may be the cause here, since a much bigger clone is one base away. The chain recombines TRBV5-6 with TRBJ2-2; 10 nucleotides agree with TRBD2. The CDR3 has 18 amino acids. V was pared by 3 bases and J by 1 base, with 9 bases of the junction left unmatched. The germline V gene has CDR1 SGHDT and CDR2 YYEEEE. As DNA, the CDR3 is TGTGCCAGCAGCTCGGTCCTAGCGGGAGTCTGGAACACCGGGGAGCTGTTTTTT. Its protein product is CASSSVLAGVWNTGELFF. The full variable domain, with the rest looked up from reference TRBV5-6 and TRBJ2-2, is DAGVTQSPTHLIKTRGQQVTLRCSPKSGHDTVSWYQQALGQGPQFIFQYYEEEERQRGNFPDRFSGHQFPNYSSELNVNALLLGDSALYLCASSSVLAGVWNTGELFFGEGSRLTVL.

The CDR3 nucleotides read TGTGCCAGCAGCCAAGAAGGACACCCGCAGTATTTT. Its translation: CASSQEGHPQYF. The genes are TRBV14 and TRBJ2-3; D perhaps matches TRBD1 (5 bases). Germline loops: CDR1 SGHDN, CDR2 FVKESK. The V end lost 0 bases, the J end lost 10 bases, and 8 bases lay between the germline ends. The CDR3 has 12 residues.

V gene TRBV3-1 (or the pseudogene TRBV3-2) combines with J gene TRBJ2-1, with TRBD2 identical over 7 bases. Per the germline V gene, CDR1 is LGHDT and CDR2 is YNNKEL (reference sequence). This CDR3 spans 17 amino acids. Unmatched junction bases numbered 5, after V lost 0 bases and J lost 0 bases. The CDR3 nucleotides are TGTGCCAGCAGCCAAGATCTTGGCGGGAGCTCCTACAATGAGCAGTTCTTC. Residues: CASSQDLGGSSYNEQFF.

The rearrangement uses TRBV7-8 and TRBJ2-5; TRBD1 matches at 7 bases. V dropped 0 bases and J dropped 5; count of bases not matched to a gene: 6. The CDR3 has 15 residues. Germline CDR1 SGHVS, CDR2 FQNEAQ. CDR3 loop: CASSLAQGRGETQYF. CDR3 in DNA: TGTGCCAGCAGCTTAGCACAGGGGAGAGGGGAGACCCAGTACTTC.